The present T cell receptor (beta chain) was sequenced within a study of blood T cell repertoires in COVID-19. Study background: Donors in the United States, Italy and Spain gave samples during acute or convalescent COVID-19. In each case, the material was cDNA or gDNA derived from T cells, B-cell-depleted T cells, or PBMCs.

Original processing notes: Amplifying reference gene primers gave estimates of nucleated cell counts. Method: immunoSEQ multiplex PCR; TCRdb's copy keeps in-frame clones and lacks some. D and trimming come from the DNA, and the V and J calls and clone size come from that table. The sample lists around 280,000 clones, approximately 90% occurring once. This CDR3 comprises 10 residues. Between the trimmed V and J ends, which lost 5 bases and 6 bases, there was a span of 4 bases. The germline V gene has CDR1 SGHNT and CDR2 YYREEE (reference sequence). Sequenced material: peripheral blood. The clonotype comes from a woman aged 45 to 65 who had recovered from COVID-19. The chain couples TRBV5-4 to TRBJ2-3, with D uncertain. The CDR3 is CASRADTQYF. The CDR3 DNA is TGTGCCAGCAGAGCGGATACGCAGTATTTT.